The rows below give T cell receptor beta chains drawn from one sample of a study of T cell responses to AZD1222 COVID-19 vaccine. TCRdb's copy holds only in-frame clones and misses some; the assay was immunoSEQ multiplex PCR. The top ten hold around 2.7% of the sample, which has around 100,000 clones, about 85% seen once. Sample: peripheral blood, taken on day 0 of AZD1222 vaccination. The source is an adult in good health. Both conserved end residues are part of each CDR3. D genes are given only for firm matches. Expanded clones get a size class; other rows say once, few or many, or leave the size out.

TRBV4-3	.	TRBJ2-1	.	TGCGCCAGCAGCCCAAGTGCGGGGGCCCACAATGAGCAGTTCTTC	CASSPSAGAHNEQFF
TRBV6-2/TRBV6-3	.	TRBJ2-1	.	TGTGCCAGCAGTCGATCCAGTGGGTTCTACAATGAGCAGTTCTTC	CASSRSSGFYNEQFF
TRBV7-2	.	TRBJ1-2	.	TGTGCCAGCAGCTTCTATGGGGGGGCGAGCTATGGCTACACCTTC	CASSFYGGASYGYTF
TRBV11-3	.	TRBJ2-3	TRBD2	TGTGCCAGCAGCTTATCGGTAGCGGGAGGGGCCCATACGCAGTATTTT	CASSLSVAGGAHTQYF
TRBV7-8	.	TRBJ1-1	TRBD1	TGTGCCAGCAGCTTACACAGGGGCACTGAAGCTTTCTTT	CASSLHRGTEAFF
TRBV12-3/TRBV12-4	.	TRBJ2-7	.	TGTGCCAGCAGTTTACGCGTGTACGAGCAGTACTTC	CASSLRVYEQYF
TRBV4-3	.	TRBJ1-1	.	TGCGCCAGCAGCCAAGACCCCGGGACACAAGCTTTCTTT	CASSQDPGTQAFF
TRBV30	.	TRBJ2-1	.	TGTGCCTGGAGTAACGACAATGAGCAGTTCTTC	CAWSNDNEQFF
TRBV10-3	.	TRBJ2-3	.	TGTGCCATCGGGCGAGGAGGGACAGATACGCAGTATTTT	CAIGRGGTDTQYF
TRBV11-2	once	TRBJ1-3	.	TGTGCCAGCAGCCCACTGACAGGAAGGACTGGAAACACCATATATTTT	CASSPLTGRTGNTIYF
TRBV6-2/TRBV6-3	.	TRBJ2-1	TRBD2	TGTGCCAGCAGTTGGACGGCTAGCGGGAGTCCCCCCCATGAGCAGTTCTTC	CASSWTASGSPPHEQFF
TRBV29-1	.	TRBJ2-3	.	TGCAGCGTGGGGGGACTTCGCACAGATACGCAGTATTTT	CSVGGLRTDTQYF
TRBV5-1	.	TRBJ1-1	TRBD1	TGCGCCAGCAGCAACGGGGGACAGGGGGCAAAGAGGGAAGCTTTCTTT	CASSNGGQGAKREAFF
TRBV14	.	TRBJ1-6	.	TGTGCCAGCAGCCACCAGGGGAATTCACCCCTCCACTTT	CASSHQGNSPLHF
TRBV6-1	.	TRBJ2-7	TRBD1	TGTGCCAGCAGTGAAGTGGGACAGGGGCCCTACGAGCAGTACTTC	CASSEVGQGPYEQYF
TRBV7-9	.	TRBJ1-6	.	TGTGCCAGCAGCTCGGTTTCACAGGTTAATTCACCCCTCCACTTT	CASSSVSQVNSPLHF
TRBV5-1	.	TRBJ2-7	.	TGCGCCAGCAGCTCGGCCAGGGGAGGCGAGCAGTACTTC	CASSSARGGEQYF
TRBV11-3	.	TRBJ2-7	TRBD1	TGTGCCAGCAGCTTAGATACAGGGGCCTACGAGCAGTACTTC	CASSLDTGAYEQYF
TRBV5-5	.	TRBJ1-2	TRBD1	TGTGCCAGCAGCTCCGGGACAGGGCTTAACTATGGCTACACCTTC	CASSSGTGLNYGYTF
TRBV23-1	.	TRBJ1-3	.	TGCGCCAGCACCGGGGTGGGATTGCTGATTGGAAACACCATATATTTT	CASTGVGLLIGNTIYF
TRBV25-1	.	TRBJ2-3	TRBD1	TGTGCCAGCAGCGGGGTCGGACAGGGCACAGATACGCAGTATTTT	CASSGVGQGTDTQYF
TRBV11-2	.	TRBJ2-1	TRBD2	TGTGCCAGCAGCTCACTGCGGGTTCTAGCGGGGGGTAAGCAGTTCTTC	CASSSLRVLAGGKQFF
TRBV12-5	few	TRBJ2-2	.	TGTGCTAGTGGTTTGAGATTAACCGGGGAGCTGTTTTTT	CASGLRLTGELFF
TRBV4-2	.	TRBJ2-2	.	TGTGCCAGCAGCCAAATCGACCCGAACACCGGGGAGCTGTTTTTT	CASSQIDPNTGELFF
TRBV7-9	.	TRBJ1-6	.	TGTGCCAGCAGCCCCATTGGGGAGAATTCACCCCTCCACTTT	CASSPIGENSPLHF
TRBV23-1	once	TRBJ2-3	.	TGCGCCAGCAGACGGACTAGCACAGATACGCAGTATTTT	CASRRTSTDTQYF
TRBV10-2	once	TRBJ1-1	.	TGCGCCAGCACGGGGCGGTGGGACACTGAAGCTTTCTTT	CASTGRWDTEAFF
TRBV19	.	TRBJ1-2	.	TGTGCCAGTAAAACACAGGGCTATGGCTACACCTTC	CASKTQGYGYTF
TRBV18	.	TRBJ1-5	.	TGTGCCAGCTCACCACGGGGGCAGGGGAGTGCTCAGCCCCAGCATTTT	CASSPRGQGSAQPQHF
TRBV30	.	TRBJ2-6	TRBD1	TGTGCCTGGAGTCCTCAGACAGGGCTCTCTGGGGCCAACGTCCTGACTTTC	CAWSPQTGLSGANVLTF
TRBV11-3	.	TRBJ2-2	.	TGTGCCAGCAGCTATGGTAACACCGGGGAGCTGTTTTTT	CASSYGNTGELFF
TRBV6-5	.	TRBJ1-5	.	TGTGCCAGCAGAGGTTTGGATCAGCCCCAGCATTTT	CASRGLDQPQHF
TRBV11-2	.	TRBJ1-3	TRBD1	TGTGCCAGCAGCTCCCGAACAGGGGGCTCTGGAAACACCATATATTTT	CASSSRTGGSGNTIYF
TRBV2	.	TRBJ1-1	.	TGTGCCAGCAGTGAAGACGGAACGGTTGGGACTGAAGCTTTCTTT	CASSEDGTVGTEAFF
TRBV29-1	.	TRBJ2-1	TRBD2	TGCAGCGTTGTTGGCGGGGGAAGCCCCTACAATGAGCAGTTCTTC	CSVVGGGSPYNEQFF
TRBV5-1	.	TRBJ2-2	.	TGTGCCAGCAGCTTGATGGATCGGAACACCGGGGAGCTGTTTTTT	CASSLMDRNTGELFF
TRBV6-4	.	TRBJ1-5	.	TGTGCCAGCTCATCTGACGGCAATCAGCCCCAGCATTTT	CASSSDGNQPQHF
TRBV12-5	.	TRBJ2-1	TRBD2	TGTGCTAGTGGTTTGATCGGGACTAGCGGGAGAAGCAATGAGCAGTTCTTC	CASGLIGTSGRSNEQFF
TRBV27	.	TRBJ2-1	.	TGTGCCAGCAGTTTAACTGGACGCCTCGGTGAGCAGTTCTTC	CASSLTGRLGEQFF
TRBV5-6	.	TRBJ1-2	TRBD1	TGTGCCAGCAGCCGGGACAGGGGGTACAACTATGGCTACACCTTC	CASSRDRGYNYGYTF
TRBV30	.	TRBJ1-1	.	TGTGCCTGGAGTTTGGCAGGTCGATGGACTGAAGCTTTCTTT	CAWSLAGRWTEAFF
TRBV9	.	TRBJ1-1	.	TGTGCCAGCAGCGTTGGATCCAACACTGAAGCTTTCTTT	CASSVGSNTEAFF
TRBV3-1/TRBV3-2	.	TRBJ2-6	TRBD1	TGTGCCAGCAGCCTCCTAGGACAGGGGTCGGGGGCCAACGTCCTGACTTTC	CASSLLGQGSGANVLTF
TRBV24-1	.	TRBJ1-2	.	TGTGCCGTCGGTCCGGAACTTAACTATGGCTACACCTTC	CAVGPELNYGYTF
TRBV12-5	.	TRBJ1-5	TRBD1	TGTGCTAGTGGTTTGGGGCAGGGGGATGCTCAGCCCCAGCATTTT	CASGLGQGDAQPQHF
TRBV6-5	.	TRBJ2-5	TRBD1	TGTGCCAGCAGCTACCGAAGGGACAGGTTGGAGACCCAGTACTTC	CASSYRRDRLETQYF
TRBV6-2/TRBV6-3	few	TRBJ2-7	TRBD1	TGTGCCAGCAGTGCTGACCGGGACAGTAGCTACGAGCAGTACTTC	CASSADRDSSYEQYF